The T cell receptor beta chain described here comes from a study of cytomegalovirus exposure and HLA in healthy donors. Trimming took 5 bases from V and 0 from J; bases not matched to a gene: 3. Germline V lookup: CDR1 MNHEY, CDR2 SVGAGI. The CDR3 is 15 amino acids. The PCR was carried out with 60 Vbeta primers and 13 Jbeta primers. The assay was immunoSEQ multiplex PCR, and TCRdb's table has in-frame clones only and misses some. The repertoire holds 110,000 to 150,000 clones, with approximately 80% as singletons. The sequence came from a man aged 35 to 55 in good health and CMV-seronegative. The sample taken for sequencing was PBMCs. The gene calls are TRBV6-5 and TRBJ1-4, with TRBD1 matching over 7 bases. In DNA, the CDR3 is TGTGCCAGCAGTCCCCAGGGGGCAACTAATGAAAAACTGTTTTTT. This gives the protein CASSPQGATNEKLFF.